This TCR beta chain was captured in a study of blood T cell repertoires in COVID-19. Study-wide context: The cDNA or gDNA used as material had been derived from T cells, B-cell-depleted T cells, or PBMCs.

Profiled with immunoSEQ multiplex PCR; TCRdb holds only in-frame clones, not every one. The table shows 100,000 or so clones, with about nine tenths occurring only once. CDR3 length equals 14 residues. The V and J ends lost 4 bases and 3 bases, in that order; junction bases with no gene match: 4. CDR1 is SGHRS, CDR2 YFSETQ, per germline. The chain combines TRBV5-1 with TRBJ1-2, with 9 bases fitting TRBD1. Sequencing used peripheral blood. This TCR was recovered from a man in his sixties or seventies with acute or convalescent COVID-19. The CDR3 DNA follows: TGCGCCAGCAGCGGACAGGGGATAGACTATGGCTACACCTTC. Its protein is CASSGQGIDYGYTF.